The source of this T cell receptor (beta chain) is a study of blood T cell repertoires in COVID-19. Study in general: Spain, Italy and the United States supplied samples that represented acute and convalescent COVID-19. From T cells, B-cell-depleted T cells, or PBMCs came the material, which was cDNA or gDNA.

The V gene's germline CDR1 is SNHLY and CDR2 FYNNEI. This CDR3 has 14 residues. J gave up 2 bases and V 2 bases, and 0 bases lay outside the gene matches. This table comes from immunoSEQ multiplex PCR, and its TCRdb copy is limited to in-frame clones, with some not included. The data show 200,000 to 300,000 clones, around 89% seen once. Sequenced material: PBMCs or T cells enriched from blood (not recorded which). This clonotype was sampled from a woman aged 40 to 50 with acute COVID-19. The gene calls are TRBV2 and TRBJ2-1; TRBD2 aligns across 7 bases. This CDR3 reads CASSETSAYNEQFF. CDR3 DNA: TGTGCCAGCAGTGAAACTAGCGCCTACAATGAGCAGTTCTTC.